This T cell receptor beta chain was captured in a study of T cell responses to AZD1222 COVID-19 vaccine. General study results and limits: Donors, mostly white British, included more females; clonal diversity was possibly underestimated. Dominant CD4 TCR responses targeted spike regions 160-218 and 743-854.

On this clone: Its antigen is still unknown.

Repertoires were generated with immunoSEQ multiplex PCR, while TCRdb's copy carries only in-frame clones and drops some. The sample lists tens of thousands of clones; about nine tenths were seen once. The TCR comes from an adult in good health. Sequenced here: peripheral blood, sampled on day 0 of MenACWY control vaccination.

The CDR3 coding sequence is TGTGCCAGCAGCTTAGTGGACAGGGTAGAAGAAAAACTGTTTTTT. Amino acids: CASSLVDRVEEKLFF. This chain joins TRBV7-9 and TRBJ1-4; 8 nucleotides align to TRBD1. This CDR3 has 15 amino acids. V lost 1 base to trimming and J lost 8 bases; unmatched junction nucleotides: 6. Germline V gene sequence: CDR1 SEHNR, CDR2 FQNEAQ (reference sequence).